These 12 T cell receptor beta chains came from one sample sequenced in a study of blood T cells in healthy people across ages. For the second PCR, which ran for 7 to 11 cycles, a sample-barcoded 5' primer and a J-beta primer mix were used. TCRdb reanalysed the 5' RACE reads using MiXCR and keeps one entry per CDR3 protein. The table includes approximately 960,000 distinct CDR3 sequences, 25% to 30% detected once. In addition, the sample was reused for a study of T cells of mothers and their children.

Material: blood. The receptors shown here come from a woman aged 40 to 50 in good health.

The chain carries TRBV7-9 and TRBJ1-2; possibly TRBD1 for D (5 bases). V dropped 2 bases and J dropped 6 bases, with 13 bases sitting between them. Per the germline V gene, CDR1 is SEHNR and CDR2 is FQNEAQ (reference sequence). The CDR3 is 14 amino acids. Here the CDR3 reads CASSLSGSGDGYTF. In nucleotides, the CDR3 is TGTGCCAGCAGCTTATCAGGGTCCGGGGATGGCTACACCTTC.

This clonotype occurred a few times. This may be a read error: a much more frequent sequence differs by one nucleotide. The rearrangement uses TRBV20-1 and TRBJ2-5; 11 nucleotides match TRBD2. Germline values: CDR1 DFQATT, CDR2 SNEGSKA (reference sequence). The CDR3 spans 14 residues. Losses at the gene ends were 1 base for V and 11 bases for J; bases not matched to a gene: 9. CDR3 DNA: TGCAGTGCTAGAGGTAGCGGGGGGGCGAATGAGCAGTACTTC. Its translation: CSARGSGGANEQYF.

In DNA form, the CDR3 reads TGTGCCAGCAGTTTATGGGCAGGGTCTGGTCAGGGAGGCTACACCTTC. Protein: CASSLWAGSGQGGYTF. This chain joins TRBV12-3 or TRBV12-4 and TRBJ1-2; possibly TRBD1 for D (5 bases). V was shortened by 2 bases and J by 8 bases, with 21 bases between the two germline ends. This CDR3 comprises 16 residues.

The chain is built from TRBV4-3 and TRBJ2-4; D may match TRBD1 or TRBD2 (5 bases each). V dropped 3 bases and J dropped 6 bases, with 12 bases sitting between them. In germline, CDR1 is LGHNA, CDR2 YSLEER. The CDR3 has 14 amino acids. The CDR3 DNA sequence: TGCGCCAGCAGCCACGGACTTGGGGCAAACATTCAGTACTTC. As protein: CASSHGLGANIQYF.

This rearrangement joins TRBV5-1 to TRBJ2-5; D not resolved. Germline CDR1 and CDR2: SGHRS and YFSETQ. V was cut by 3 bases and J by 6 bases, with 15 bases left in between. This CDR3 comprises 14 residues. The CDR3 reads CASSSAPGTQTQYF. DNA of the CDR3: TGCGCCAGCAGCTCGGCCCCGGGCACGCAGACCCAGTACTTC.

CDR3 amino acids: CASSLEGQNSYEQYF. In DNA, the CDR3 is TGTGCCAGCAGCTTAGAAGGACAGAACTCCTACGAGCAGTACTTC. The genes are TRBV7-6 and TRBJ2-7; D is possibly TRBD1 (6 bases). The CDR3 consists of 15 residues. Looked up from germline, CDR1 is SGHVS and CDR2 is FNYEAQ. V gave up 1 base and J gave up 0 bases, with 10 bases separating them.

V and J are TRBV7-2 and TRBJ2-3; TRBD1 matches at 7 bases. CDR3 length: 15 amino acids. Trimming took 3 bases from V and 4 from J; bases not matched to a gene: 7. Germline values: CDR1 SGHTA, CDR2 FQGNSA. This chain's CDR3 is CASSLGLQGADTQYF. CDR3 nucleotide sequence: TGTGCCAGCAGCTTGGGCCTGCAGGGGGCAGATACGCAGTATTTT.

This clonotype was detected a few times. This sequence joins TRBV6-2 or TRBV6-3 and TRBJ1-5; weak D call: TRBD1 (5 bases). Germline CDR1 is MNHEY and CDR2 is SVGEGT. The CDR3 totals 15 residues. Between the trimmed V and J ends, which lost 2 bases and 3 bases, there was a span of 11 bases. The CDR3 bases are TGTGCCAGCAGTTACCCAGGGTTGCCCAATCAGCCCCAGCATTTT. Residues: CASSYPGLPNQPQHF.

Ten or more counts support this clonotype. V gene TRBV6-2 or TRBV6-3 combines with J gene TRBJ2-6, with 10 bases aligning to TRBD1. The CDR3 totals 20 residues. The V gene end was trimmed by 4 bases and the J gene end by 0 bases; junction bases not matched to a gene: 12. From germline, CDR1 is MNHEY and CDR2 SVGEGT. The CDR3 here is CASSSPPPTGGRSGANVLTF. CDR3 coding DNA: TGTGCCAGCAGTTCGCCCCCCCCGACAGGGGGCCGCTCTGGGGCCAACGTCCTGACTTTC.

Many counts were recorded for this clonotype. One end of the junction varies from germline; a read error may be responsible. The V call is TRBV4-1, the J call TRBJ1-2; 8 bases are shared with TRBD1. CDR1 is MGHRA and CDR2 is YSYEKL in the germline V gene. The CDR3 has 16 amino acids. CDR3 sequence: CASSQFGTGSNYGYTF. The CDR3 nucleotides read TGCGCCAGTAGCCAATTCGGGACAGGATCTAACTATGGCTACACCTTC.

The chain is built from TRBV9 and TRBJ2-2; TRBD2 is a possible D gene (6 bases). This CDR3 spans 16 amino acids. V gave up 4 bases and J gave up 3 bases, with 16 bases separating them. Germline values: CDR1 SGDLS, CDR2 YYNGEE. In DNA form, the CDR3 reads TGTGCCAGCAGCCCCCGACTAGTGGGGGACACCGGGGAGCTGTTTTTT. This sequence encodes CASSPRLVGDTGELFF.

The chain combines TRBV2 with TRBJ1-4; 9 bases are a match to TRBD1. The germline CDR1 and CDR2 sequences are SNHLY and FYNNEI. This CDR3 is 17 amino acids long. V lost 2 bases and J lost 3; bases outside the gene matches: 7. The CDR3: CASSENRGRGSNEKLFF. CDR3 DNA sequence: TGTGCCAGCAGTGAAAACAGGGGGCGCGGGTCTAATGAAAAACTGTTTTTT.